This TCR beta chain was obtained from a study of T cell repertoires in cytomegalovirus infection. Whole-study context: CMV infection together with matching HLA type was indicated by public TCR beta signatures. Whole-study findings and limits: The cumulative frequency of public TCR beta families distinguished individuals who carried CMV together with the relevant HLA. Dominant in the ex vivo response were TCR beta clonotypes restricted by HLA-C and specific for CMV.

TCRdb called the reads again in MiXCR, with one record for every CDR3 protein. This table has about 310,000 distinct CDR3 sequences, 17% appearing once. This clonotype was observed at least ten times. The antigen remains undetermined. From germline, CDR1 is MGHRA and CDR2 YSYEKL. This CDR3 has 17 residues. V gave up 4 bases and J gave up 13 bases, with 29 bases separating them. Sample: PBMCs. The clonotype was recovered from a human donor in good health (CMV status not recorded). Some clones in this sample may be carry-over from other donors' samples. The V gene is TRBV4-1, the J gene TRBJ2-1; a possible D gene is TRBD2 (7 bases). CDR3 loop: CASSLTIVGGRKPEQFF. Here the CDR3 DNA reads TGCGCCAGCAGCCTCACGATCGTCGGGGGGCGTAAGCCCGAACAGTTCTTC.